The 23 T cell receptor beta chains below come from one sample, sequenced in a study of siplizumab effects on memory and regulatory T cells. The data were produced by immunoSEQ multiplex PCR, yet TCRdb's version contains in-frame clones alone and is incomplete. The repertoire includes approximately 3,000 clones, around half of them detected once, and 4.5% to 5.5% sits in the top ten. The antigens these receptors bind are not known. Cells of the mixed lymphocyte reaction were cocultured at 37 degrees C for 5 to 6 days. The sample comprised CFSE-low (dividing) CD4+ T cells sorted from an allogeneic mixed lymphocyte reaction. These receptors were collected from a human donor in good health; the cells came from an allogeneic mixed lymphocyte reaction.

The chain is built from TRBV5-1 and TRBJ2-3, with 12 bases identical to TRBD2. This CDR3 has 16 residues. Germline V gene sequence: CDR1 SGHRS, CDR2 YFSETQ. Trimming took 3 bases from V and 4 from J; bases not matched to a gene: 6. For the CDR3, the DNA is TGCGCCAGCAGCTCCGGACTAGCGGGGTTCGCAGATACGCAGTATTTT. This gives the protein CASSSGLAGFADTQYF.

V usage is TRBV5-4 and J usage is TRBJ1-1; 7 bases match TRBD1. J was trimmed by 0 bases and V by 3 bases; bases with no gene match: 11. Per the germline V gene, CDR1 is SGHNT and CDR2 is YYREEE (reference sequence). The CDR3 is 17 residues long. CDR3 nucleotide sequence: TGTGCCAGCAGCTCCTCCGACAGGGCGGCGTTGAACACTGAAGCTTTCTTT. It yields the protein CASSSSDRAALNTEAFF.

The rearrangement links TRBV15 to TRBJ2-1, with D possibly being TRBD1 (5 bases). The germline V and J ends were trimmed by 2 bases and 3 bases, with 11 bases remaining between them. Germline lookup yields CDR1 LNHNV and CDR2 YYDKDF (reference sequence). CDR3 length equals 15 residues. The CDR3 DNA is TGTGCCACCAGCAGAAGACAGACAAACTACAATGAGCAGTTCTTC. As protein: CATSRRQTNYNEQFF.

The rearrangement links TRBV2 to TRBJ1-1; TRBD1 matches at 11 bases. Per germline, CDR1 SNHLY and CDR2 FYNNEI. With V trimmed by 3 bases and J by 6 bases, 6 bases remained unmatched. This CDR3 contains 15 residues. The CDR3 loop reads CASSDGTGGLAEAFF. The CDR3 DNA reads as TGTGCCAGCAGTGATGGGACAGGGGGGTTGGCTGAAGCTTTCTTT.

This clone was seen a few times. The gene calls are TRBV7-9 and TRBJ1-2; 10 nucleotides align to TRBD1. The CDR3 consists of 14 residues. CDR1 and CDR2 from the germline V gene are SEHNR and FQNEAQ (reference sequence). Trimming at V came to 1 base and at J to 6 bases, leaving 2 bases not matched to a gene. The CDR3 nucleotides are TGTGCCAGCAGCTTAGGAGGACAGGGGGATGGCTACACCTTC. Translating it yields CASSLGGQGDGYTF. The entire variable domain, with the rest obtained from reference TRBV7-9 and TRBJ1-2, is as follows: DTGVSQNPRHKITKRGQNVTFRCDPISEHNRLYWYRQTLGQGPEFLTYFQNEAQLEKSRLLSDRFSAERPKGSFSTLEIQRTEQGDSAMYLCASSLGGQGDGYTFGSGTRLTVV.

The CDR3 reads CASSQQTGYYEQYF. CDR3 nucleotides: TGTGCCAGCAGTCAACAGACAGGGTACTACGAGCAGTACTTC. The V call is TRBV28, the J call TRBJ2-7, with TRBD1 identical over 7 bases. This CDR3 region has 14 residues. Germline-derived CDR1 and CDR2 are MDHEN and SYDVKM. V lost 5 bases and J lost 3; bases outside the gene matches: 7.

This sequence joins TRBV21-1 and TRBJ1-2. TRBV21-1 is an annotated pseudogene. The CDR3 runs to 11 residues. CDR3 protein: CASPGPDGYTF. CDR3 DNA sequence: TGTGCCAGTCCGGGGCCAGATGGCTACACCTTC.

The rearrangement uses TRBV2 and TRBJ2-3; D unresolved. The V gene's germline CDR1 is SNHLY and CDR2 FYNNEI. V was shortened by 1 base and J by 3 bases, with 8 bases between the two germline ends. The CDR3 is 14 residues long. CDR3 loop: CASSEEVVTDTQYF. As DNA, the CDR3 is TGTGCCAGCAGTGAAGAGGTGGTGACAGATACGCAGTATTTT.

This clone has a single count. The CDR3 sequence: CASSEGNWNTEAFF. The CDR3, as DNA: TGCGCCAGCAGCGAAGGGAATTGGAACACTGAAGCTTTCTTT. The chain uses TRBV5-1 and TRBJ1-1; unclear D gene. Trimming stripped 4 bases from V and 1 base from J, with 11 bases between. The CDR3 is 14 residues long. CDR1 and CDR2 from the germline V gene are SGHRS and YFSETQ.

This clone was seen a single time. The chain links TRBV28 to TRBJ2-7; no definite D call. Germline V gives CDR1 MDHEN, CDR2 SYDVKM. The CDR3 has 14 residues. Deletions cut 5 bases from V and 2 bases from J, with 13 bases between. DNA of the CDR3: TGTGCCAGCAGTACCTCTGACGGTGCCTACGAGCAGTACTTC. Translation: CASSTSDGAYEQYF. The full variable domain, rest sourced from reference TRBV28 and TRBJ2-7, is DVKVTQSSRYLVKRTGEKVFLECVQDMDHENMFWYRQDPGLGLRLIYFSYDVKMKEKGDIPEGYSVSREKKERFSLILESASTNQTSMYLCASSTSDGAYEQYFGPGTRLTVT.

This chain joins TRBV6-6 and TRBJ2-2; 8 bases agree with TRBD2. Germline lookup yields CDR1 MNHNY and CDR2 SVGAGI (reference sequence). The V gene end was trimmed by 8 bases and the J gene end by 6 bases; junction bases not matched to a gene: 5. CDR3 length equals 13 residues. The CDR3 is CASLGGASGELFF. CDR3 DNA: TGTGCCAGCCTCGGGGGGGCCTCCGGGGAGCTGTTTTTT.

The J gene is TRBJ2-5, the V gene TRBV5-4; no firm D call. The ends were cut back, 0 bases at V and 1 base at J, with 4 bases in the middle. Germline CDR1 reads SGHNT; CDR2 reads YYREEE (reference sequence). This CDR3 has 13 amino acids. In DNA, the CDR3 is TGTGCCAGCAGCTTGGAAGTCCAAGAGACCCAGTACTTC. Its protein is CASSLEVQETQYF.

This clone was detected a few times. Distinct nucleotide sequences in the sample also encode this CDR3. CDR3 sequence reads: CASSLGTRAGGRQETQYF. Written as DNA, the CDR3 is TGCGCCAGCAGCTTGGGTACTAGGGCGGGGGGTCGACAAGAGACCCAGTACTTC. The V gene is TRBV5-1, the J gene TRBJ2-5, with TRBD2 identical over 8 bases. Per the germline V gene, CDR1 is SGHRS and CDR2 is YFSETQ. The CDR3 is 18 residues long. The junction had 12 bases not matched to a gene; V was cut back by 0 bases and J by 2 bases. The whole variable domain, filled in from reference TRBV5-1 and TRBJ2-5, reads KAGVTQTPRYLIKTRGQQVTLSCSPISGHRSVSWYQQTPGQGLQFLFEYFSETQRNKGNFPGRFSGRQFSNSRSEMNVSTLELGDSALYLCASSLGTRAGGRQETQYFGPGTRLLVL.

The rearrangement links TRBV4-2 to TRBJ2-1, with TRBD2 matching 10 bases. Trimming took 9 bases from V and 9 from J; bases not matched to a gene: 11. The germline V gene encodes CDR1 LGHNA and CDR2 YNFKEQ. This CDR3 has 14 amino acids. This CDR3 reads CASTLAGGSGEQFF. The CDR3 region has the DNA TGTGCCAGTACCTTAGCGGGGGGTAGTGGTGAGCAGTTCTTC.

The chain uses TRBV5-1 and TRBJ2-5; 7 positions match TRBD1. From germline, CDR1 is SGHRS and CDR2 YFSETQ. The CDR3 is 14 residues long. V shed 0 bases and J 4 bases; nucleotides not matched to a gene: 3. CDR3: CASSLGPGGETQYF. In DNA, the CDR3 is TGCGCCAGCAGCTTGGGTCCAGGGGGAGAGACCCAGTACTTC.

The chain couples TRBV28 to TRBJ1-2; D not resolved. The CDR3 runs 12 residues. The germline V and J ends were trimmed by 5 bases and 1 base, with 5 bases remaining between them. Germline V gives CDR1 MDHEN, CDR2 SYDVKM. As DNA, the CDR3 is TGTGCCAGCAGTACGAATAACTATGGCTACACCTTC. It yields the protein CASSTNNYGYTF.

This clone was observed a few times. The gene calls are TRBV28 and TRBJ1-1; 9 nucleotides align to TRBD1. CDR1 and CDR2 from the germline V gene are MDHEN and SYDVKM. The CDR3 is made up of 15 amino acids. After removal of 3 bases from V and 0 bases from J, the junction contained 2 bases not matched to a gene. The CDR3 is CASSFWDRVNTEAFF. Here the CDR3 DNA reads TGTGCCAGCAGTTTCTGGGACAGGGTGAACACTGAAGCTTTCTTT.

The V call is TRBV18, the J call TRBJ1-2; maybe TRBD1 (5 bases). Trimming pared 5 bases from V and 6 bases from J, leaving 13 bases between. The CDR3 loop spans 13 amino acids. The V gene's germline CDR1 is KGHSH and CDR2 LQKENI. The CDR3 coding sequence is TGTGCCAGCTCAGGCGGGACGGATAATGGCTACACCTTC. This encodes CASSGGTDNGYTF.

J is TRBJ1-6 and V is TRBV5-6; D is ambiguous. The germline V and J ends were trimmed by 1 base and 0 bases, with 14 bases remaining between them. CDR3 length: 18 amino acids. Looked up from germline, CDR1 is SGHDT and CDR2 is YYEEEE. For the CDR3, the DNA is TGTGCCAGCAGCTTGAGTCCACCGCTGGGCTCCTATAATTCACCCCTCCACTTT. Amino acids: CASSLSPPLGSYNSPLHF.

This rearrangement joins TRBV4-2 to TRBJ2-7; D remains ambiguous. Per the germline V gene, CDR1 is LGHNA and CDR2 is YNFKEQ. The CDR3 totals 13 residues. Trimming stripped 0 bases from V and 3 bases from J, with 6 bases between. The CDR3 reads CASSQDIFYEQYF. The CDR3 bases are TGTGCCAGCAGCCAAGATATTTTCTACGAGCAGTACTTC.

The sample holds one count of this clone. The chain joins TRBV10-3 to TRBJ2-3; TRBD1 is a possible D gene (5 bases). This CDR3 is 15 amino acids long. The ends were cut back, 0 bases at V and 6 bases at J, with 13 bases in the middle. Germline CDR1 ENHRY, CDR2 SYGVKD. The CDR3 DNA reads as TGTGCCATCAGTGAGTCAGGGGCAGGGATTGATACGCAGTATTTT. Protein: CAISESGAGIDTQYF.

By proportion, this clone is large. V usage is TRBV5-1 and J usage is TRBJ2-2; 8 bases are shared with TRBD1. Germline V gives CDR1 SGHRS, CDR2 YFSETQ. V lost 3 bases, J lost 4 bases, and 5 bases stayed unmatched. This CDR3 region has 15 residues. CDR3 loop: CASSSQGASTGELFF. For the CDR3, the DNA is TGCGCCAGCAGCTCCCAGGGGGCCAGCACCGGGGAGCTGTTTTTT.

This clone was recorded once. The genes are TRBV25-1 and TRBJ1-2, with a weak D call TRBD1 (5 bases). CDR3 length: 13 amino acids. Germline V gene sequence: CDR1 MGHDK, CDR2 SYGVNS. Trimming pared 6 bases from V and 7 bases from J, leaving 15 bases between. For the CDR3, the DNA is TGTGCCAGCAGGGGAGGATGGGGGGGTGGCTACACCTTC. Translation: CASRGGWGGGYTF.